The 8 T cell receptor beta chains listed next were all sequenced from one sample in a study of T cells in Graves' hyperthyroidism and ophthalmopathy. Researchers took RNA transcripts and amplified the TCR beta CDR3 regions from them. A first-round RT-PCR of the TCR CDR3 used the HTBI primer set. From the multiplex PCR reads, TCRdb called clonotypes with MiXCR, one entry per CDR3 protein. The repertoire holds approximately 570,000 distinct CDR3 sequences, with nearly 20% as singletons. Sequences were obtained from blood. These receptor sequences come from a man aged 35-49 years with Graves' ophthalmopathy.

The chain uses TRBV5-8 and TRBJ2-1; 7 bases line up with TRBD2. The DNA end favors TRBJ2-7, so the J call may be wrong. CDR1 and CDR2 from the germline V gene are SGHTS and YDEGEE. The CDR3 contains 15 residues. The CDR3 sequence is CASSFETGRHNEQYF. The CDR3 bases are TGTGCCAGCAGCTTCGAAACCGGGAGGCACAATGAGCAGTACTTC.

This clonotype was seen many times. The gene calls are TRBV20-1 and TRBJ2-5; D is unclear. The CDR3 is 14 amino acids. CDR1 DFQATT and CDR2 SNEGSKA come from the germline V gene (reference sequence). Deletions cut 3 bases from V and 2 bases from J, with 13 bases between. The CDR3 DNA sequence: TGCAGTGCTAGTCGGCCGGGCCTTCAAGAGACCCAGTACTTC. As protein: CSASRPGLQETQYF.

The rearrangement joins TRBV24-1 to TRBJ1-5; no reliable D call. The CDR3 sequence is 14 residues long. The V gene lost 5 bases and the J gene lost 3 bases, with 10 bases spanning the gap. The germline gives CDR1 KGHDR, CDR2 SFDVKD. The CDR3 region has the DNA TGTGCCACCAGTGGGCAAGGCTCCAATCAGCCCCAGCATTTT. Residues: CATSGQGSNQPQHF.

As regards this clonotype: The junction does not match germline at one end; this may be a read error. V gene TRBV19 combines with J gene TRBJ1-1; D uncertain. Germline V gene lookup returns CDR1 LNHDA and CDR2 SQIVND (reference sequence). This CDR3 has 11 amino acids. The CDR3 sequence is CASSWYTEAFF. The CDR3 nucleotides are TGTGCCAGTAGCTGGTACACTGAAGCTTTTTTT.

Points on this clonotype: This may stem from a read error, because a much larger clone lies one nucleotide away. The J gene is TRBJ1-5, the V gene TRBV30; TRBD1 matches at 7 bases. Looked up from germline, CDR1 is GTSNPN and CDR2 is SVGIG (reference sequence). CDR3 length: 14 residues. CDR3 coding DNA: TGTGCCTGGAGCACAGGGGTGAGCAATCAGCGCCAGCATTTT. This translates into CAWSTGVSNQRQHF.

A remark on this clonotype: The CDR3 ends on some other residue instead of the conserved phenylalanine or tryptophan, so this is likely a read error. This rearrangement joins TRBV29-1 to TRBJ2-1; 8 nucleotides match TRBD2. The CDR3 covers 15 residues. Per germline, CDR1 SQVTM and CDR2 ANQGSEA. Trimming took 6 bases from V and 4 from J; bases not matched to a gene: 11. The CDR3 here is CSVEKSGGPYNEQFL. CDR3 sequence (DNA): TGCAGCGTAGAAAAAAGCGGGGGCCCTTACAATGAGCAGTTCCTC.

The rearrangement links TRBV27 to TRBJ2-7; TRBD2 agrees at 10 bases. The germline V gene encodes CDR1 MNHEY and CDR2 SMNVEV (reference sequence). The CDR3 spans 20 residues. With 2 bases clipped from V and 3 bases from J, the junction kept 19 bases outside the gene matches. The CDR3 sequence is CASSLSGRDLQHRLHYEQYF. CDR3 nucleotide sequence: TGTGCCAGCAGTTTAAGCGGGAGGGACCTCCAGCACAGGTTACACTACGAGCAGTACTTC.

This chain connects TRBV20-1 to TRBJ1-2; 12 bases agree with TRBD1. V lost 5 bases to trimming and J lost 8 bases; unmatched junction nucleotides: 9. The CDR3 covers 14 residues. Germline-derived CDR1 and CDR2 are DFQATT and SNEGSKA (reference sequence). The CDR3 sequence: CSASQGQGARGYTF. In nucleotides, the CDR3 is TGCAGTGCTTCTCAGGGACAGGGGGCAAGGGGCTACACCTTC.